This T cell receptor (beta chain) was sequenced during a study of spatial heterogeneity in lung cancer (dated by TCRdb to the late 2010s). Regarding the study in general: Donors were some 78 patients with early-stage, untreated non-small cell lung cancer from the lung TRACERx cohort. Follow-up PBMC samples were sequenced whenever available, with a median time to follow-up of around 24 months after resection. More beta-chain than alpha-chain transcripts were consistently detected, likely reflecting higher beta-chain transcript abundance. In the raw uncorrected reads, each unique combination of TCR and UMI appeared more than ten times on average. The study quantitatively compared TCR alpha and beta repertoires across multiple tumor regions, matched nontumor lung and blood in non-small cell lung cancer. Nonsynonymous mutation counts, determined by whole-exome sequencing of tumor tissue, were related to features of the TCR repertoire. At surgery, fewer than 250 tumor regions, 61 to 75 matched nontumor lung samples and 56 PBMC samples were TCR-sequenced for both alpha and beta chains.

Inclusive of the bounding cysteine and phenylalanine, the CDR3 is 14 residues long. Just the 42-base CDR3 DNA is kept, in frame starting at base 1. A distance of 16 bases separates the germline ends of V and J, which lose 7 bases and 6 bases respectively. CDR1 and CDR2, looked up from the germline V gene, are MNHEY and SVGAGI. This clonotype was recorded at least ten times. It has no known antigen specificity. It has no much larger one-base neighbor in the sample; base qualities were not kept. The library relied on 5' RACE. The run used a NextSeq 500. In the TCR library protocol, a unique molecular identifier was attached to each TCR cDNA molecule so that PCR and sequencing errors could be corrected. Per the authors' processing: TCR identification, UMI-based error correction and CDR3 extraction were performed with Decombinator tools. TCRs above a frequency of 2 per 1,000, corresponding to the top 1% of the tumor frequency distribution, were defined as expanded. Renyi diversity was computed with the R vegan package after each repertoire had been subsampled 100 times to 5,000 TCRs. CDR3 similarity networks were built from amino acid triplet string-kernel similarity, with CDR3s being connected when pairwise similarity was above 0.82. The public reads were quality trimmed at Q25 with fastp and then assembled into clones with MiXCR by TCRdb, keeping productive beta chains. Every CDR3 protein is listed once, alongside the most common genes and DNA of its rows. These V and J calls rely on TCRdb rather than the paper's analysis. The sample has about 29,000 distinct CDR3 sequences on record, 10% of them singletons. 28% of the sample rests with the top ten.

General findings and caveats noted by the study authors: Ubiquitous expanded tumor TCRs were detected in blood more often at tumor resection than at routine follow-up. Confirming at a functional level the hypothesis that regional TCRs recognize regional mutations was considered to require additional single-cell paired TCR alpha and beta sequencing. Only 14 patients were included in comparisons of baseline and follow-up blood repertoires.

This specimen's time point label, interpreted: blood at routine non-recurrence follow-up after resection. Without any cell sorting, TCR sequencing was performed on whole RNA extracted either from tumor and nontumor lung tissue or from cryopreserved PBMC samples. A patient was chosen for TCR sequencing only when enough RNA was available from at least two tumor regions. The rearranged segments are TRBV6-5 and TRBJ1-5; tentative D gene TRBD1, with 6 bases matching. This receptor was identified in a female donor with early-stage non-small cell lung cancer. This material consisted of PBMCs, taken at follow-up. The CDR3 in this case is CASTKGAGAQPQHF. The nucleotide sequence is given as TGTGCCAGCACCAAGGGCGCAGGGGCTCAGCCCCAGCATTTT.